These 11 T cell receptor beta chains were sequenced from one sample in a study of shared T cell receptors in the human thymus. Method: immunoSEQ multiplex PCR; TCRdb's copy keeps in-frame clones and lacks some. The repertoire holds roughly 700,000 clones, with approximately 90% as singletons. The sample also formed part of further work on human thymus T cells.

The sequencing input was thymocytes. Receptors originate from a boy in the first two years of life with a congenital heart defect.

This chain connects TRBV27 to TRBJ2-3; 7 bases are a match to TRBD1. Germline loops: CDR1 MNHEY, CDR2 SMNVEV (reference sequence). V dropped 6 bases and J dropped 4; count of bases not matched to a gene: 4. The CDR3 has 13 amino acids. CDR3 sequence reads: CASRTGKADTQYF. CDR3 DNA sequence: TGTGCCAGCAGGACAGGGAAGGCAGATACGCAGTATTTT.

CDR3 sequence reads: CASGLVQGWGHSGNTIYF. In nucleotides, the CDR3 is TGTGCTAGTGGTTTGGTACAAGGCTGGGGGCACTCTGGAAACACCATATATTTT. This chain joins TRBV12-5 and TRBJ1-3; D possibly corresponds to TRBD1 (6 bases). The germline gives CDR1 LGHNT, CDR2 FRNRAP. This CDR3 region has 18 residues. V was pared by 0 bases and J by 0 bases, with 15 bases between.

The genes are TRBV4-1 and TRBJ2-1; D is perhaps TRBD2 (6 bases). Deletions cut 0 bases from V and 7 bases from J, with 22 bases between. The V gene's germline CDR1 is MGHRA and CDR2 YSYEKL. This CDR3 is built from 18 residues. CDR3 protein: CASSQDPPFVGGGNEQFF. The CDR3 DNA follows: TGCGCCAGCAGCCAAGATCCCCCATTTGTGGGTGGGGGGAATGAGCAGTTCTTC.

This chain links TRBV6-5 with TRBJ1-2; D not certain. The CDR3 is made up of 15 amino acids. Trimming left V 5 bases short and J 2 bases short, with 15 bases between. From germline, CDR1 is MNHEY and CDR2 SVGAGI. CDR3 nucleotides: TGTGCCAGCAGTCCTTCCACTGAGTCGAACTATGGCTACACCTTC. Its protein is CASSPSTESNYGYTF.

The chain carries TRBV11-2 and TRBJ2-7; 8 bases agree with TRBD2. Per the germline V gene, CDR1 is SGHAT and CDR2 is FQNNGV. Losses at the gene ends were 2 bases for V and 6 bases for J; bases not matched to a gene: 12. The CDR3 is 16 residues long. The CDR3 DNA follows: TGTGCCAGCAGCTTACAAGCTAGCGGGCCCCCTTGCGAGCAGTACTTC. This encodes CASSLQASGPPCEQYF.

The gene calls are TRBV11-2 and TRBJ2-7, with 8 positions matching TRBD2. Germline V CDR1 and CDR2: SGHAT, FQNNGV. CDR3 length equals 15 residues. V dropped 2 bases and J dropped 1; count of bases not matched to a gene: 4. The CDR3 DNA sequence: TGTGCCAGCAGCTTACCGGGACTAGGGTCCTACGAGCAGTACTTC. Translation gives CASSLPGLGSYEQYF.

The chain joins TRBV13 to TRBJ2-7; possibly TRBD2 for D (5 bases). The germline V and J ends were trimmed by 7 bases and 7 bases, with 23 bases remaining between them. The CDR3 totals 15 residues. Germline values: CDR1 PRHDT, CDR2 FYEKMQ (reference sequence). The CDR3 DNA follows: TGTGCCAGCACTATCCGGGGAGCGGATATGAGGGAGCAGTACTTC. This encodes CASTIRGADMREQYF.

The chain combines TRBV5-6 with TRBJ2-1; the match to TRBD2 covers 10 bases. Germline CDR1 SGHDT, CDR2 YYEEEE. This CDR3 comprises 15 residues. The V and J ends lost 4 bases and 5 bases, in that order; junction bases with no gene match: 6. The CDR3 coding sequence is TGTGCCAGCAGCCTAACTAGCGGGACTGACAATGAGCAGTTCTTC. Amino acids: CASSLTSGTDNEQFF.

The chain links TRBV27 to TRBJ2-7, with TRBD2 matching 10 bases. J gave up 3 bases and V 5 bases, and 7 bases lay outside the gene matches. This CDR3 spans 15 amino acids. Germline lookup yields CDR1 MNHEY and CDR2 SMNVEV (reference sequence). This chain's CDR3 is CASSPGLAILYEQYF. The CDR3 DNA is TGTGCCAGCAGTCCGGGACTAGCGATCCTCTACGAGCAGTACTTC.

This chain joins TRBV29-1 and TRBJ2-1; a weak D match, TRBD1 (6 bases). The CDR3 consists of 12 residues. Deletions cut 7 bases from V and 5 bases from J, with 12 bases between. Germline CDR1 and CDR2: SQVTM and ANQGSEA. CDR3 sequence reads: CSARTVDNEQFF. In nucleotides, the CDR3 is TGCAGCGCCAGGACAGTAGACAATGAGCAGTTCTTC.

The chain joins TRBV19 to TRBJ2-2, with TRBD1 matching 8 bases. With V trimmed by 9 bases and J by 7 bases, 4 bases remained unmatched. Germline CDR1 reads LNHDA; CDR2 reads SQIVND (reference sequence). The length of the CDR3 is 12 residues. This CDR3 reads CASSQGVGELFF. The CDR3 region has the DNA TGTGCCAGCTCACAGGGGGTCGGGGAGCTGTTTTTT.